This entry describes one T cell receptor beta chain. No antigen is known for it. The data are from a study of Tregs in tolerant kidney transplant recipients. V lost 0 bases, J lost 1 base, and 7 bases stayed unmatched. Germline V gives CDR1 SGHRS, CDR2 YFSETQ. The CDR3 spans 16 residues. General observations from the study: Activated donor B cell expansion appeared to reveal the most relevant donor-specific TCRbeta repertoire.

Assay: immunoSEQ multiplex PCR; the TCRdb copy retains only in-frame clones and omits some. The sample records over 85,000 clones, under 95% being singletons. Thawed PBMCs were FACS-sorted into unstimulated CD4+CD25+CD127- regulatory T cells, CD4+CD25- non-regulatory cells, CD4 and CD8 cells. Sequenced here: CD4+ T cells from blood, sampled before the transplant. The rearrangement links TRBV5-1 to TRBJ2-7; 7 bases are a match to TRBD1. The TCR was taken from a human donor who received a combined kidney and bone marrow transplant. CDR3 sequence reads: CASSLGRQGRSYEQYF. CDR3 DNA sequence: TGCGCCAGCAGCTTGGGACGACAGGGCCGATCCTACGAGCAGTACTTC.